These 4 T cell receptor beta chains were sequenced from one sample in a study of T cell responses to AZD1222 COVID-19 vaccine (dated by TCRdb to the early 2020s). This sample's time point label indicates: about 28 days (+/-7) after the second vaccine dose. Library preparation was by the immunoSEQ multiplex PCR assay. Held by TCRdb, this immuneACCESS table contains in-frame sequences only and omits some clones. Under half of the omission traces to an unresolved V gene where checked; the cause of the rest is unknown. Recorded for this sample are 200,000 or so clones; 80% to 95% of them occurred a single time. The top ten constitute 1% of the sample. Sequencing used peripheral blood, obtained 28 days after the second AZD1222 dose. All receptors come from an adult who received the AZD1222 COVID-19 vaccine.

The V and J genes are TRBV24-1 and TRBJ2-1, with D possibly TRBD2 on 6 matching bases. Trimming cost V 3 bases and J 7 bases, with 12 bases left between them. The CDR3 contains 14 residues. The germline gives CDR1 KGHDR, CDR2 SFDVKD. The CDR3 nucleotides are TGTGCCACCAGTGATGCCGGGGGTTTGAATGAGCAGTTCTTC. It yields the protein CATSDAGGLNEQFF.

In this sample, this clone turned up once. V usage is TRBV30 and J usage is TRBJ1-2; unclear D gene. Deletions cut 4 bases from V and 6 bases from J, with 18 bases between. This CDR3 region has 14 residues. Germline CDR1 reads GTSNPN; CDR2 reads SVGIG (reference sequence). The CDR3 DNA sequence: TGTGCCTGGAAATTCGGTCCGAAATGGAATGGCTACACCTTC. This encodes CAWKFGPKWNGYTF.

The chain couples TRBV2 to TRBJ2-5, with 9 bases aligning to TRBD2. The ends lost 4 bases at V and 5 bases at J; junction bases unmatched: 8. The CDR3 loop spans 15 amino acids. Germline CDR1 and CDR2: SNHLY and FYNNEI. CDR3 amino acids: CASSAAGLAGETQYF. In DNA, the CDR3 is TGTGCCAGCAGTGCCGCGGGACTAGCTGGGGAGACCCAGTACTTC.

The chain is built from TRBV5-1 and TRBJ2-2; 15 bases match TRBD2. The V segment lost 6 bases and the J segment 0 bases; nucleotides outside the gene matches: 6. The CDR3 is 18 residues long. Germline V gives CDR1 SGHRS, CDR2 YFSETQ. The CDR3 protein is CASTPGLAGGANTGELFF. The CDR3 DNA is TGCGCCAGCACCCCCGGACTAGCGGGGGGGGCGAACACCGGGGAGCTGTTTTTT.